These 24 T cell receptor beta chains were all obtained from the same sample, sequenced in a study of T cell changes during pregnancy in multiple sclerosis. Assay used: immunoSEQ multiplex PCR; TCRdb lists only in-frame clones, some missing. The top ten hold 6.2% of the sample, which has approximately 29,000 clones, approximately 90% seen once. The sample here was CD8+ T cells from peripheral blood mononuclear cells, taken before pregnancy. The receptors here all came from a female donor with multiple sclerosis, enrolled in a pregnancy study.

This chain connects TRBV15 to TRBJ2-1; TRBD1 might be the D (5 bases). V lost 3 bases and J 4 bases, leaving 13 bases between the germline ends. The length of the CDR3 is 15 residues. CDR1 is LNHNV and CDR2 is YYDKDF in the germline V gene (reference sequence). The DNA for the CDR3 is TGTGCCACCAGCAGGGGGCGGACGAATTACAATGAGCAGTTCTTC. As protein: CATSRGRTNYNEQFF.

The CDR3 nucleotides read TGTGCCAGCCGTCCTCCAGGGAACACTGAAGCTTTCTTT. It encodes CASRPPGNTEAFF. The chain couples TRBV6-5 to TRBJ1-1; D remains ambiguous. With 8 bases removed from V and 1 base from J, the gap between germline ends came to 11 bases. The CDR3 has 13 amino acids. In germline, CDR1 is MNHEY, CDR2 SVGAGI.

The chain has TRBV15 and TRBJ2-5, with 11 bases identical to TRBD2. With 1 base clipped from V and 5 bases from J, the junction kept 3 bases outside the gene matches. CDR3 length: 15 residues. The V gene's germline CDR1 is LNHNV and CDR2 YYDKDF (reference sequence). CDR3 nucleotide sequence: TGTGCCACCAGCAGAGTCCTAGCGGGAGGCGAGACCCAGTACTTC. Translation gives CATSRVLAGGETQYF.

This clone was counted between two and nine times. V is TRBV5-4 and J is TRBJ2-1; maybe TRBD2 (5 bases). The V end was cut by 1 base, the J end by 15 bases, with 20 bases between. CDR3 size: 14 residues. The germline CDR1 and CDR2 sequences are SGHNT and YYREEE (reference sequence). The CDR3 spells CASSLYHREDNPFF. CDR3 DNA: TGTGCCAGCAGCTTGTATCACCGGGAAGATAATCCGTTCTTC.

V and J are TRBV28 and TRBJ2-3; TRBD1 agrees at 7 bases. Trimming at V came to 0 bases and at J to 4 bases, leaving 4 bases not matched to a gene. The CDR3 runs 15 residues. Germline lookup yields CDR1 MDHEN and CDR2 SYDVKM. CDR3 residues: CASSLWTTGADTQYF. The DNA of the CDR3 is TGTGCCAGCAGTTTATGGACTACAGGGGCAGATACGCAGTATTTT.

The V gene is TRBV30, the J gene TRBJ1-1; perhaps TRBD1 as D (6 bases). This CDR3 spans 12 amino acids. V was clipped by 4 bases and J by 6 bases, with 12 bases between them. CDR1 is GTSNPN and CDR2 is SVGIG in the germline V gene (reference sequence). Written as DNA, the CDR3 is TGTGCCTGGATAGGAGAGGGGGCTGAAGCTTTCTTT. This encodes CAWIGEGAEAFF.

This chain joins TRBV14 and TRBJ2-7, with TRBD2 matching over 14 bases. Germline CDR1 and CDR2: SGHDN and FVKESK. The V and J ends lost 4 bases and 4 bases, in that order; junction bases with no gene match: 3. The CDR3 has 15 residues. CDR3 sequence (DNA): TGTGCCAGCAGCCCGGGACTAGCGGGAGCTTACGAGCAGTACTTC. Amino acid sequence: CASSPGLAGAYEQYF.

The chain joins TRBV28 to TRBJ1-3; D is ambiguous. Looked up from germline, CDR1 is MDHEN and CDR2 is SYDVKM. The V gene lost 8 bases and the J gene lost 4 bases, with 12 bases spanning the gap. CDR3 length: 13 amino acids. CDR3 DNA sequence: TGTGCCAGCTTCGGCGGAGAGGGAAACACCATATATTTT. Translated: CASFGGEGNTIYF. The variable domain in full, with the rest retrieved from reference TRBV28 and TRBJ1-3, is DVKVTQSSRYLVKRTGEKVFLECVQDMDHENMFWYRQDPGLGLRLIYFSYDVKMKEKGDIPEGYSVSREKKERFSLILESASTNQTSMYLCASFGGEGNTIYFGEGSWLTVV.

This rearrangement joins TRBV27 to TRBJ2-7, with 7 nucleotides matching TRBD1. V shed 6 bases, J shed 5 bases, and the junction held 10 bases outside the gene matches. The CDR3 is 14 amino acids. Germline V lookup: CDR1 MNHEY, CDR2 SMNVEV (reference sequence). The chain's CDR3 is CASRSGDSPNEQYF. The CDR3, as DNA: TGTGCCAGCAGATCCGGGGACAGCCCCAACGAGCAGTACTTC.

V gene TRBV6-4 combines with J gene TRBJ2-1; the match to TRBD2 covers 13 bases. This CDR3 is 15 amino acids long. The V gene end was trimmed by 5 bases and the J gene end by 5 bases; junction bases not matched to a gene: 3. The germline CDR1 and CDR2 sequences are MRHNA and SNTAGT. In DNA form, the CDR3 reads TGTGCCAGCAGTCCACTAGCGGGAGGGAACAATGAGCAGTTCTTC. Translated, it gives CASSPLAGGNNEQFF.

The chain is built from TRBV7-3 and TRBJ2-1; the match to TRBD1 covers 7 bases. The ends lost 4 bases at V and 6 bases at J; junction bases unmatched: 3. The CDR3 runs 13 residues. Germline loops: CDR1 SGHTA, CDR2 FQGTGA. This CDR3 is CASSSGQLNEQFF. The CDR3 coding sequence is TGTGCCAGCAGCTCGGGACAGCTCAATGAGCAGTTCTTC.

The V and J genes are TRBV10-3 and TRBJ2-2, with a possible D match to TRBD2 (5 bases). Germline assignment: CDR1 ENHRY and CDR2 SYGVKD. Trimming took off 4 bases at V and 3 bases at J, with 9 bases between the two ends. This CDR3 contains 14 residues. The CDR3 loop is CAISGGPYTGELFF. The DNA of the CDR3 is TGTGCCATCAGTGGCGGGCCCTACACCGGGGAGCTGTTTTTT.

The gene calls are TRBV2 and TRBJ2-7; 9 bases are a match to TRBD2. Germline V CDR1 and CDR2: SNHLY, FYNNEI. Trimming took 7 bases from V and 6 from J; bases not matched to a gene: 13. The CDR3 spans 15 residues. The CDR3 DNA reads TGTGCCAGCAAAGAGAGGACTAGCGAGGGACGCGAGCAGTACTTC. This codes for CASKERTSEGREQYF. The variable domain in full, with the rest retrieved from reference TRBV2 and TRBJ2-7, is EPEVTQTPSHQVTQMGQEVILRCVPISNHLYFYWYRQILGQKVEFLVSFYNNEISEKSEIFDDQFSVERPDGSNFTLKIRSTKLEDSAMYFCASKERTSEGREQYFGPGTRLTVT.

This clone has a handful of counts. This CDR3 reads CASSVVPGPDYGYTF. DNA for the CDR3: TGTGCCAGCAGCGTAGTACCAGGGCCGGACTATGGCTACACCTTC. This chain joins TRBV9 and TRBJ1-2, with TRBD1 as a possible D gene (5 bases). Between the trimmed V and J ends, which lost 0 bases and 3 bases, there was a span of 12 bases. CDR3 length: 15 residues. Germline CDR1 is SGDLS and CDR2 is YYNGEE.

The CDR3 here is CSVEDRDRGDYGYTF. The CDR3 DNA sequence: TGCAGCGTTGAAGATCGGGACAGGGGTGACTATGGCTACACCTTC. The chain recombines TRBV29-1 with TRBJ1-2, with TRBD1 matching 10 bases. V was pared by 0 bases and J by 3 bases, with 4 bases of the junction left unmatched. The germline CDR1 and CDR2 sequences are SQVTM and ANQGSEA. The CDR3 runs to 15 residues.

The chain combines TRBV7-9 with TRBJ2-7; 9 bases are a match to TRBD2. CDR3 length equals 15 residues. The ends lost 5 bases at V and 4 bases at J; junction bases unmatched: 9. CDR1 SEHNR and CDR2 FQNEAQ come from the germline V gene (reference sequence). CDR3 region: CASSPRLAALYEQYF. DNA for the CDR3: TGTGCCAGCAGCCCAAGACTAGCGGCACTGTACGAGCAGTACTTC. Complete variable domain (other parts from reference TRBV7-9 and TRBJ2-7): DTGVSQNPRHKITKRGQNVTFRCDPISEHNRLYWYRQTLGQGPEFLTYFQNEAQLEKSRLLSDRFSAERPKGSFSTLEIQRTEQGDSAMYLCASSPRLAALYEQYFGPGTRLTVT.

V gene TRBV4-3 combines with J gene TRBJ1-5; no clear D gene. Germline CDR1 LGHNA, CDR2 YSLEER. V was trimmed by 0 bases and J by 5 bases, leaving 8 bases between them. The CDR3 runs 14 residues. This CDR3 reads CASSQDRGYQPQHF. The CDR3 DNA reads as TGCGCCAGCAGCCAAGACAGAGGATATCAGCCCCAGCATTTT.

The rearrangement links TRBV4-3 to TRBJ2-1; 9 bases match TRBD2. CDR3 length: 16 residues. J was trimmed by 3 bases and V by 2 bases; bases with no gene match: 5. The germline V gene has CDR1 LGHNA and CDR2 YSLEER. CDR3 in amino acids: CASSQSNSGSYNEQFF. In DNA form, the CDR3 reads TGCGCCAGCAGCCAATCGAATAGCGGGAGCTACAATGAGCAGTTCTTC.

This clone came up once. The V gene is TRBV5-1, the J gene TRBJ1-5, with 10 bases identical to TRBD1. With V trimmed by 6 bases and J by 3 bases, 9 bases remained unmatched. The CDR3 has 16 amino acids. CDR1 is SGHRS and CDR2 is YFSETQ in the germline V gene. CDR3 region: CASKQPGQGINQPQHF. The CDR3 region has the DNA TGCGCCAGCAAACAGCCGGGACAGGGGATCAATCAGCCCCAGCATTTT. Full variable domain (outside the CDR3, taken from reference TRBV5-1 and TRBJ1-5): KAGVTQTPRYLIKTRGQQVTLSCSPISGHRSVSWYQQTPGQGLQFLFEYFSETQRNKGNFPGRFSGRQFSNSRSEMNVSTLELGDSALYLCASKQPGQGINQPQHFGDGTRLSIL.

The chain combines TRBV9 with TRBJ2-5; TRBD1 might be the D (7 bases). The CDR3 runs to 14 residues. Germline V gene sequence: CDR1 SGDLS, CDR2 YYNGEE. V was pared by 3 bases and J by 5 bases, with 14 bases between. CDR3: CASSAEGAGETQYF. The CDR3 bases are TGTGCCAGCAGCGCAGAGGGGGCGGGGGAGACCCAGTACTTC.

This clone came up many times. This chain links TRBV6-6 with TRBJ2-5, with 11 bases identical to TRBD2. V lost 0 bases to trimming and J lost 5 bases; unmatched junction nucleotides: 5. CDR1 and CDR2 (germline): MNHNY, SVGAGI (reference sequence). CDR3 size: 16 residues. CDR3 nucleotides: TGTGCCAGCAGTTACTCACTAGCGGGAGATTTGGAGACCCAGTACTTC. Its protein is CASSYSLAGDLETQYF.

The chain links TRBV5-1 to TRBJ2-5, with 10 bases aligning to TRBD1. V lost 2 bases to trimming and J lost 5 bases; unmatched junction nucleotides: 12. This CDR3 has 17 residues. Germline V CDR1 and CDR2: SGHRS, YFSETQ. The CDR3 nucleotides are TGCGCCAGCAGCTTTACCACCTATGGACAGGGGGTTGAGACCCAGTACTTC. It specifies CASSFTTYGQGVETQYF.

The V gene is TRBV14, the J gene TRBJ2-4, with D uncertain. Germline values: CDR1 SGHDN, CDR2 FVKESK. The CDR3 contains 16 residues. The ends were cut back, 1 base at V and 2 bases at J, with 12 bases in the middle. CDR3 DNA sequence: TGTGCCAGCAGCCAAGGAGAGAGTCATACCAAAAACATTCAGTACTTC. Translation gives CASSQGESHTKNIQYF.

The rearrangement joins TRBV11-3 to TRBJ2-2, with D possibly being TRBD2 (7 bases). This CDR3 contains 16 residues. Germline V gives CDR1 SGHNT, CDR2 YENEEA. V lost 5 bases to trimming and J lost 7 bases, with 20 bases between them. This chain's CDR3 is CASSHRGGDYLGELFF. The CDR3 region has the DNA TGTGCCAGCAGCCATAGGGGGGGAGACTACCTCGGGGAGCTGTTTTTT.